This T cell receptor (beta chain) appears in the sequencing data of a study of lymphopenia after photon versus proton radiotherapy (dated by TCRdb to between 2018 and 2020). About the full investigation: The immunological effects of photon versus proton radiation therapy were compared in patients with gastrointestinal tumors who developed high-grade lymphopenia. The study aimed to characterize how the two radiation modalities differ in their impact on the immune system. A cohort of around 21 patients with gastrointestinal tumors who received either photon or proton therapy and subsequently developed lymphopenia was included. Broad study findings and their caveats: During treatment, patients who received photon therapy lost naive T cells and TCR diversity and gained effector/memory populations, whereas patients who received proton therapy remained relatively stable. Across the cohort, among patients who died, a greater drop in TCR diversity after the nadir was inversely correlated with overall survival time. The survival association was assessed only in patients who died, and better survival with proton therapy was presented by the authors as a possibility rather than a demonstrated result. After the lymphocyte count nadir, repertoires from photon-treated patients showed oligoclonal expansion, particularly of CD8+ Temra cells, and this expansion drove the decline in diversity.

The junction shows trimming of 1 base on V and 8 bases on J, plus 11 bases between the germline ends. The CDR3 has 13 amino acids, counting the end cysteine and phenylalanine. Left in the record is the CDR3 DNA by itself, 39 bases read in frame from the first base. Looking up the germline V gene yields CDR1 SGHTA and CDR2 FQGNSA. Notes on this clone: Its antigen is not yet known. Base quality data are lacking; no much larger clone is found one base away.

The library was produced with the immunoSEQ multiplex PCR assay. T cell repertoires were profiled with deep sequencing of rearranged TCR beta loci together with multiparametric flow cytometry. TCRdb carries this immuneACCESS record with in-frame sequences only. Its versions omit some clonotypes, under half of them owing to an unresolved V gene in the studies checked, with the rest unexplained. This sample gives roughly 76,000 clones in total; 92% of them show up just once. The ten top clones hold approximately 2.1% of the sample. The receptor's source is a woman aged 40 to 50 with cholangiocarcinoma. Material: peripheral blood, obtained from a patient treated with photon-based radiotherapy. Rearrangement joined TRBV7-2 to TRBJ1-2; no D gene call is confident. The CDR3 protein: CASSLGSTIGYTF. The bases are TGTGCCAGCAGCTTAGGCTCCACGATCGGCTACACCTTC. The entire variable domain, with the stretches around the CDR3 drawn from the reference TRBV7-2 and TRBJ1-2 proteins, is GAGVSQSPSNKVTEKGKDVELRCDPISGHTALYWYRQSLGQGLEFLIYFQGNSAPDKSGLPSDRFSAERTGGSVSTLTIQRTQQEDSAVYLCASSLGSTIGYTFGSGTRLTVV.